These T cell receptor beta chains were read from a single sample in a study of cytomegalovirus exposure and HLA in healthy donors. Sequencing was performed with immunoSEQ multiplex PCR; in TCRdb, only in-frame clones are kept and a portion is missing. The sample includes roughly 120,000 clones, around 80% of them seen just once. Sequencing input: PBMCs. Receptors were obtained from a man aged 45-65 years in good health and CMV-seronegative. Each CDR3 is given with its conserved first and last residue. Each record gives: clone size, V gene, D gene, J gene, CDR3 protein, CDR3 DNA. The D gene is left open where the match is weak. Some rows have no size entry. The others give once, few or many, or a class for an expanded clone.

clone_size: few
v_call: TRBV11-2
d_call: TRBD1
j_call: TRBJ2-6
cdr3_aa: CASSFYRGASGANVLTF
cdr3_nt: TGTGCCAGCAGCTTCTACAGGGGAGCCTCTGGGGCCAACGTCCTGACTTTC

clone_size: NA
v_call: TRBV12-5
d_call: NA
j_call: TRBJ2-5
cdr3_aa: CASGLGVTGVAGETQYF
cdr3_nt: TGTGCTAGTGGTTTGGGTGTCACCGGGGTTGCAGGAGAGACCCAGTACTTC

clone_size: NA
v_call: TRBV7-2
d_call: TRBD1
j_call: TRBJ1-2
cdr3_aa: CASSSGGLYGYPF
cdr3_nt: TGTGCCAGCAGTTCAGGGGGCTTGTATGGCTACCCCTTC

clone_size: NA
v_call: TRBV9
d_call: TRBD1
j_call: TRBJ2-1
cdr3_aa: CASSVAGTGSHNEQFF
cdr3_nt: TGTGCCAGCAGCGTAGCGGGGACAGGGTCTCACAATGAGCAGTTCTTC

clone_size: NA
v_call: TRBV4-1
d_call: NA
j_call: TRBJ1-4
cdr3_aa: CASSLEPGANEKLFF
cdr3_nt: TGCGCCAGCAGCCTTGAACCAGGGGCTAATGAAAAACTGTTTTTT

clone_size: NA
v_call: TRBV5-1
d_call: TRBD2
j_call: TRBJ2-2
cdr3_aa: CASSPTPGGGPGELFF
cdr3_nt: TGCGCCAGCAGCCCCACCCCGGGGGGGGGCCCCGGGGAGCTGTTTTTT

clone_size: NA
v_call: TRBV6-4
d_call: NA
j_call: TRBJ2-7
cdr3_aa: CASSYLTQGNEQYF
cdr3_nt: TGTGCCAGCAGTTACCTTACTCAGGGCAACGAGCAGTACTTC

clone_size: NA
v_call: TRBV25-1
d_call: NA
j_call: TRBJ1-2
cdr3_aa: CASSEDRTVYGYTF
cdr3_nt: TGTGCCAGCAGTGAGGATCGGACAGTCTATGGCTACACCTTC

clone_size: once
v_call: TRBV10-3
d_call: NA
j_call: TRBJ2-5
cdr3_aa: CATTGGRDRSGETQYF
cdr3_nt: TGTGCCACAACGGGGGGCAGGGATCGATCGGGGGAGACCCAGTACTTC

clone_size: NA
v_call: TRBV5-4
d_call: TRBD2
j_call: TRBJ2-2
cdr3_aa: CASSLASGGPGELFF
cdr3_nt: TGTGCCAGCAGCTTGGCTAGCGGGGGGCCCGGGGAGCTGTTTTTT

clone_size: NA
v_call: TRBV28
d_call: NA
j_call: TRBJ1-3
cdr3_aa: CASRVSGSGNTIYF
cdr3_nt: TGTGCAAGCAGGGTCTCAGGGTCTGGAAACACCATATATTTT

clone_size: NA
v_call: TRBV14
d_call: NA
j_call: TRBJ2-3
cdr3_aa: CASSYRELATDTQYF
cdr3_nt: TGTGCCAGCAGTTACAGGGAACTAGCGACAGATACGCAGTATTTT

clone_size: NA
v_call: TRBV4-3
d_call: NA
j_call: TRBJ2-1
cdr3_aa: CASSQDMNGQGYNEQFF
cdr3_nt: TGCGCCAGCAGCCAAGATATGAACGGCCAGGGATACAATGAGCAGTTCTTC

clone_size: NA
v_call: TRBV10-3
d_call: TRBD2
j_call: TRBJ2-2
cdr3_aa: CAISAGLDIGELFF
cdr3_nt: TGTGCCATCAGTGCAGGACTAGACATCGGGGAGCTGTTTTTT

clone_size: few
v_call: TRBV5-1
d_call: NA
j_call: TRBJ2-3
cdr3_aa: CASSLLTGIYPSTDTQYF
cdr3_nt: TGCGCCAGCAGCTTGTTGACGGGGATCTACCCCAGCACAGATACGCAGTATTTT

clone_size: NA
v_call: TRBV7-3
d_call: NA
j_call: TRBJ2-1
cdr3_aa: CASSSRDNEQFF
cdr3_nt: TGTGCCAGCAGCTCGAGAGACAATGAGCAGTTCTTC

clone_size: NA
v_call: TRBV9
d_call: TRBD1
j_call: TRBJ1-5
cdr3_aa: CASSAGTGGWQPQHF
cdr3_nt: TGTGCCAGCAGCGCCGGGACAGGGGGCTGGCAGCCCCAGCATTTT

clone_size: few
v_call: TRBV28
d_call: NA
j_call: TRBJ1-1
cdr3_aa: CASSLQYTEAFF
cdr3_nt: TGTGCCAGCAGTTTACAATACACTGAAGCTTTCTTT

clone_size: few
v_call: TRBV28
d_call: NA
j_call: TRBJ2-7
cdr3_aa: CASSLNRISYEQYF
cdr3_nt: TGTGCCAGCAGTTTGAACAGGATATCCTACGAGCAGTACTTC

clone_size: NA
v_call: TRBV7-2
d_call: TRBD1
j_call: TRBJ2-7
cdr3_aa: CASGRRGQGAYEQYF
cdr3_nt: TGTGCCAGCGGACGACGGGGACAGGGGGCCTACGAGCAGTACTTC

clone_size: NA
v_call: TRBV5-4
d_call: TRBD2
j_call: TRBJ2-2
cdr3_aa: CASSGTSGKTGELFF
cdr3_nt: TGTGCCAGCAGCGGTACTAGCGGGAAAACCGGGGAGCTGTTTTTT

clone_size: once
v_call: TRBV10-3
d_call: TRBD2
j_call: TRBJ2-3
cdr3_aa: CAISEGGTSGSYRGTQYF
cdr3_nt: TGTGCCATCAGTGAAGGTGGGACTAGCGGGAGCTACCGGGGTACGCAGTATTTT

clone_size: NA
v_call: TRBV9
d_call: TRBD2
j_call: TRBJ2-1
cdr3_aa: CASSPRRLAGQDRKYNEQFF
cdr3_nt: TGTGCCAGCAGCCCCCGAAGACTAGCGGGACAAGACCGGAAGTACAATGAGCAGTTCTTC

clone_size: NA
v_call: TRBV4-1
d_call: NA
j_call: TRBJ2-7
cdr3_aa: CASSQRGLGGEQYF
cdr3_nt: TGCGCCAGCAGCCAAAGAGGCCTGGGGGGCGAGCAGTACTTC

clone_size: NA
v_call: TRBV5-1
d_call: NA
j_call: TRBJ2-1
cdr3_aa: CASSLTRPPAEGNEQFF
cdr3_nt: TGCGCCAGCAGCTTAACTCGACCTCCTGCCGAGGGCAATGAGCAGTTCTTC

clone_size: NA
v_call: TRBV27
d_call: TRBD2
j_call: TRBJ2-7
cdr3_aa: CASSRQRGLGHYEQYF
cdr3_nt: TGTGCCAGCAGTCGCCAAAGAGGACTAGGGCACTACGAGCAGTACTTC

clone_size: NA
v_call: TRBV7-2
d_call: TRBD1
j_call: TRBJ1-1
cdr3_aa: CASSLARYRGAFF
cdr3_nt: TGTGCCAGCAGCTTAGCGCGTTACAGGGGAGCTTTCTTT

clone_size: NA
v_call: TRBV11-2
d_call: TRBD2
j_call: TRBJ2-5
cdr3_aa: CASSLFSGGKETQYF
cdr3_nt: TGTGCCAGCAGCTTATTCTCGGGGGGAAAAGAGACCCAGTACTTC

clone_size: NA
v_call: TRBV7-3
d_call: NA
j_call: TRBJ1-1
cdr3_aa: CASSHGGVAEAFF
cdr3_nt: TGTGCCAGCAGCCACGGGGGGGTCGCTGAAGCTTTCTTT

clone_size: once
v_call: TRBV19
d_call: TRBD2
j_call: TRBJ2-5
cdr3_aa: CASSNPAGVTAETQYF
cdr3_nt: TGTGCCAGTAGTAATCCCGCGGGGGTTACTGCTGAGACCCAGTACTTC

clone_size: NA
v_call: TRBV9
d_call: TRBD1
j_call: TRBJ1-2
cdr3_aa: CASSSGTGGKGYTF
cdr3_nt: TGTGCCAGCAGTTCCGGGACAGGGGGAAAGGGCTACACCTTC

clone_size: few
v_call: TRBV18
d_call: NA
j_call: TRBJ2-1
cdr3_aa: CASSPLSANEQFF
cdr3_nt: TGTGCCAGCTCACCACTGTCAGCGAATGAGCAGTTCTTC

clone_size: NA
v_call: TRBV5-6
d_call: TRBD2
j_call: TRBJ2-7
cdr3_aa: CASSLGRTGTSGGYEQYF
cdr3_nt: TGTGCCAGCAGCCTAGGGCGAACCGGGACTAGCGGGGGATACGAGCAGTACTTC

clone_size: NA
v_call: TRBV28
d_call: NA
j_call: TRBJ2-7
cdr3_aa: CASSLGTYEQYF
cdr3_nt: TGTGCCAGCAGTTTGGGCACCTACGAGCAGTACTTC

clone_size: NA
v_call: TRBV28
d_call: TRBD1
j_call: TRBJ1-5
cdr3_aa: CASSLGTGGFSNQPQHF
cdr3_nt: TGTGCCAGCAGTTTGGGGACAGGGGGCTTTAGCAATCAGCCCCAGCATTTT

clone_size: NA
v_call: TRBV28
d_call: NA
j_call: TRBJ1-2
cdr3_aa: CASSYSVYGYTF
cdr3_nt: TGTGCCAGCAGTTATAGTGTATATGGCTACACCTTC

clone_size: NA
v_call: TRBV15
d_call: TRBD1
j_call: TRBJ1-1
cdr3_aa: CSTSRGVGGTGEAFF
cdr3_nt: TGTTCCACCAGCAGGGGGGTAGGAGGGACAGGGGAAGCTTTCTTT

clone_size: NA
v_call: TRBV10-3
d_call: NA
j_call: TRBJ1-4
cdr3_aa: CATVGQGGKLFF
cdr3_nt: TGTGCCACAGTTGGGCAAGGTGGAAAACTGTTTTTT